This T cell receptor beta chain was profiled in a study of cytomegalovirus exposure and HLA in healthy donors. Findings and caveats of the study: The authors later found most CMV-associated TCR beta chains appeared HLA-restricted.

Germline CDR1 reads SNHLY; CDR2 reads FYNNEI. The CDR3 consists of 13 residues. V was trimmed by 8 bases and J by 3 bases, leaving 11 bases between them. It was with 60 Vbeta and 13 Jbeta primers that the PCR ran. Using immunoSEQ multiplex PCR, the repertoire was profiled, and TCRdb retains in-frame clones only, with some absent. The sample carries approximately 100,000 clones, roughly 69% recorded once. On this clone itself: Its specificity is not known.

Sequenced sample: PBMCs. The clonotype comes from a man over 45 in good health and CMV-seropositive. The J gene is TRBJ1-5, the V gene TRBV2; the D gene is possibly TRBD1 (5 bases). CDR3 in amino acids: CASSTGHNQPQHF. Written as DNA, the CDR3 is TGTGCCAGCTCTACAGGCCACAATCAGCCCCAGCATTTT.